One sample yielded the 21 T cell receptor beta chains listed below, sequenced in a study of control samples from healthy donors and cancer patients. The table came from immunoSEQ multiplex PCR; TCRdb's copy has only in-frame clones and leaves some out. The data show about 120,000 clones, with around 92% seen just once and 40% held by the top ten. Specimen: blood. All receptors derive from a man aged 50 to 59 in good health.

The genes are TRBV15 and TRBJ2-2, with a tentative D call TRBD1 (6 bases). CDR3 length: 15 residues. V lost 5 bases and J 0 bases, leaving 10 bases between the germline ends. Germline V CDR1 and CDR2: LNHNV, YYDKDF (reference sequence). CDR3 in DNA: TGTGCCACCAGCTGGGGACACACGAACACCGGGGAGCTGTTTTTT. Encoded protein: CATSWGHTNTGELFF.

The chain recombines TRBV15 with TRBJ1-1; D not resolved. The V gene lost 1 base and the J gene lost 3 bases, with 9 bases spanning the gap. From germline, CDR1 is LNHNV and CDR2 YYDKDF (reference sequence). This CDR3 has 14 amino acids. In DNA, the CDR3 is TGTGCCACCAGCAGAGGGGGAGGGCACACTGAAGCTTTCTTT. This gives the protein CATSRGGGHTEAFF.

The chain recombines TRBV6-5 with TRBJ2-7; TRBD2 agrees at 8 bases. J lost 4 bases, V lost 5 bases, and 7 bases had no gene match. Germline CDR1 is MNHEY and CDR2 is SVGAGI. The CDR3 spans 14 residues. This CDR3 is CASSPAGALYEQYF. Here the CDR3 DNA reads TGTGCCAGCAGTCCAGCGGGGGCGCTTTACGAGCAGTACTTC.

This chain uses TRBV7-2 with TRBJ1-2; D is uncertain. V gave up 1 base and J gave up 4 bases, with 13 bases separating them. Germline V gene data show CDR1 as SGHTA and CDR2 as FQGNSA. The CDR3 covers 15 residues. In DNA, the CDR3 is TGTGCCAGCAGCTTAGAGGGCAGCGTCGCCTATGGCTACACCTTC. Translated: CASSLEGSVAYGYTF.

The chain employs TRBV18 and TRBJ1-2, with 9 positions matching TRBD1. Germline V gene data show CDR1 as KGHSH and CDR2 as LQKENI. The V segment lost 3 bases and the J segment 9 bases; nucleotides outside the gene matches: 20. The CDR3 runs 18 residues. CDR3 in amino acids: CASSPGVGQGRRVTRYTF. CDR3 sequence (DNA): TGTGCCAGCTCACCCGGGGTGGGACAGGGCCGTCGGGTCACCCGCTACACCTTC. Filled out from reference TRBV18 and TRBJ1-2, the complete variable domain reads NAGVMQNPRHLVRRRGQEARLRCSPMKGHSHVYWYRQLPEEGLKFMVYLQKENIIDESGMPKERFSAEFPKEGPSILRIQQVVRGDSAAYFCASSPGVGQGRRVTRYTFGSGTRLTVV.

The J gene is TRBJ1-6, the V gene TRBV7-2; maybe TRBD1 (5 bases). The ends were cut back, 0 bases at V and 8 bases at J, with 14 bases in the middle. There are 16 residues in the CDR3. The V gene's germline CDR1 is SGHTA and CDR2 FQGNSA. The CDR3 region has the DNA TGTGCCAGCAGCTTAGCGCAGGGTGCAAGGGATTCACCCCTCCACTTT. Protein: CASSLAQGARDSPLHF. The whole variable domain, remainder taken from reference TRBV7-2 and TRBJ1-6, is GAGVSQSPSNKVTEKGKDVELRCDPISGHTALYWYRQSLGQGLEFLIYFQGNSAPDKSGLPSDRFSAERTGGSVSTLTIQRTQQEDSAVYLCASSLAQGARDSPLHFGNGTRLTVT.

The CDR3 is CASPVTGCSEQYF. The DNA for the CDR3 is TGTGCCAGCCCTGTAACAGGGTGCAGCGAGCAGTACTTC. The chain combines TRBV27 with TRBJ2-7, with D possibly matching TRBD1 (6 bases). The CDR3 length is 13 residues. The germline CDR1 and CDR2 sequences are MNHEY and SMNVEV (reference sequence). V lost 8 bases and J lost 6, with 17 bases in between.

The genes are TRBV11-2 and TRBJ1-2, with 7 bases aligning to TRBD1. V lost 1 base and J lost 13; bases outside the gene matches: 15. Germline CDR1 SGHAT, CDR2 FQNNGV. This CDR3 is 15 amino acids long. CDR3 region: CASSLVPGRQGTLTF. In DNA form, the CDR3 reads TGTGCCAGCAGCTTAGTCCCGGGCCGACAGGGCACCCTCACCTTC.

This rearrangement joins TRBV21-1 to TRBJ1-2. TRBV21-1 is listed as a pseudogene. The CDR3 has 21 residues. CDR3: CASSRFKEIFPFLLANYGYTF. In DNA form, the CDR3 reads TGTGCCAGCAGCCGATTCAAGGAGATCTTTCCTTTCCTCCTAGCTAACTATGGCTACACCTTC.

V gene TRBV4-1 combines with J gene TRBJ1-1; a weak D match, TRBD1 (6 bases). V was cut by 0 bases and J by 6 bases, with 14 bases left in between. The germline V gene has CDR1 MGHRA and CDR2 YSYEKL. This CDR3 contains 15 residues. CDR3 residues: CASSQDPQGSPEAFF. The CDR3 DNA sequence: TGCGCCAGCAGCCAAGATCCCCAGGGGTCCCCTGAAGCTTTCTTT.

This clone appeared once. The junction differs from germline at one of its ends, possibly a read error. J is TRBJ2-2 and V is TRBV27; D is perhaps TRBD1 or TRBD2 (5 bases each). Germline CDR1 reads MNHEY; CDR2 reads SMNVEV (reference sequence). The CDR3 contains 17 residues. The CDR3 sequence is CASSLSTGPVNTGELFF. As DNA, the CDR3 is TGTGCCAGCAGCTTATCAACGGGACCCGTAAACACCGGGGAGCTGTTTTTT.

The rearrangement joins TRBV7-2 to TRBJ2-5; D is possibly TRBD2 (5 bases). CDR3 length equals 13 residues. The V gene's germline CDR1 is SGHTA and CDR2 FQGNSA. V dropped 5 bases and J dropped 9 bases, with 16 bases sitting between them. CDR3 sequence (DNA): TGTGCCAGCAGCCCTAGTATATGGGAGTCCCAGTACTTC. Translating gives CASSPSIWESQYF.

The J gene is TRBJ1-2, the V gene TRBV10-3; 8 bases fit TRBD1. The CDR3 is 15 residues long. CDR1 and CDR2 (germline): ENHRY, SYGVKD. Unmatched junction bases numbered 10, after V lost 4 bases and J lost 6 bases. In DNA, the CDR3 is TGTGCCATCAGTGCCGCCGACAGGGGAGCTAATGGCTACACCTTC. The encoded protein is CAISAADRGANGYTF.

The gene calls are TRBV2 and TRBJ1-2; 7 bases line up with TRBD1. CDR1 and CDR2 from the germline V gene are SNHLY and FYNNEI. The V and J ends lost 7 bases and 6 bases, in that order; junction bases with no gene match: 8. This CDR3 has 13 residues. The CDR3 is CASIKTGEHGYTF. The CDR3 bases are TGTGCCAGCATCAAAACAGGGGAACATGGCTACACCTTC. The full variable domain, its missing parts supplied by reference TRBV2 and TRBJ1-2, is EPEVTQTPSHQVTQMGQEVILRCVPISNHLYFYWYRQILGQKVEFLVSFYNNEISEKSEIFDDQFSVERPDGSNFTLKIRSTKLEDSAMYFCASIKTGEHGYTFGSGTRLTVV.

The rearrangement links TRBV29-1 to TRBJ1-3, with 8 bases lining up with TRBD1. The CDR3 has 17 residues. The germline gives CDR1 SQVTM, CDR2 ANQGSEA. V shed 3 bases and J 2 bases; nucleotides not matched to a gene: 12. CDR3 in amino acids: CSVDGGGQVEPGNTIYF. Here the CDR3 DNA reads TGCAGCGTTGATGGGGGGGGACAGGTAGAACCTGGAAACACCATATATTTT. The full variable domain, completed using reference TRBV29-1 and TRBJ1-3, is SAVISQKPSRDICQRGTSLTIQCQVDSQVTMMFWYRQQPGQSLTLIATANQGSEATYESGFVIDKFPISRPNLTFSTLTVSNMSPEDSSIYLCSVDGGGQVEPGNTIYFGEGSWLTVV.

The chain recombines TRBV11-2 with TRBJ2-2, with D possibly being TRBD2 (5 bases). Trimming took 3 bases from V and 5 from J, leaving 13 bases between them. The CDR3 spans 15 residues. Germline values: CDR1 SGHAT, CDR2 FQNNGV. The chain's CDR3 is CASSFSASGTGELFF. CDR3 nucleotide sequence: TGTGCCAGCAGCTTTTCAGCCTCGGGGACCGGGGAGCTGTTTTTT. The entire variable domain, with the rest obtained from reference TRBV11-2 and TRBJ2-2, is as follows: EAGVAQSPRYKIIEKRQSVAFWCNPISGHATLYWYQQILGQGPKLLIQFQNNGVVDDSQLPKDRFSAERLKGVDSTLKIQPAKLEDSAVYLCASSFSASGTGELFFGEGSRLTVL.

The gene calls are TRBV30 and TRBJ1-2, with 9 bases lining up with TRBD1. The J segment lost 4 bases and the V segment lost 7 bases, leaving 7 bases of the junction unmatched. The CDR3 consists of 13 residues. CDR1 is GTSNPN and CDR2 is SVGIG in the germline V gene (reference sequence). CDR3 protein: CAFSTGGSYGYTF. Here the CDR3 DNA reads TGTGCCTTCAGCACAGGGGGCAGCTATGGCTACACCTTC.

Note on this clone: The same CDR3 arises from other DNA sequences in this sample as well. J is TRBJ2-7 and V is TRBV11-2; perhaps D is TRBD1 or TRBD2 (5 bases each). V lost 5 bases and J 0 bases, leaving 8 bases between the germline ends. The length of the CDR3 is 13 residues. Germline V gives CDR1 SGHAT, CDR2 FQNNGV. DNA of the CDR3: TGTGCCAGCAGCCCAGGGAGCTCCTACGAGCAGTACTTC. Translated: CASSPGSSYEQYF.

The gene calls are TRBV30 and TRBJ2-2; possibly TRBD2 for D (6 bases). The germline V gene encodes CDR1 GTSNPN and CDR2 SVGIG (reference sequence). The V end was cut by 0 bases, the J end by 6 bases, with 11 bases between. The CDR3 is made up of 14 amino acids. This chain's CDR3 is CAWSVRGEAGELFF. CDR3 nucleotide sequence: TGTGCCTGGAGTGTCCGCGGGGAGGCCGGGGAGCTGTTTTTT. The full variable domain, rest sourced from reference TRBV30 and TRBJ2-2, is SQTIHQWPATLVQPVGSPLSLECTVEGTSNPNLYWYRQAAGRGLQLLFYSVGIGQISSEVPQNLSASRPQDRQFILSSKKLLLSDSGFYLCAWSVRGEAGELFFGEGSRLTVL.

The chain combines TRBV5-4 with TRBJ1-1, with 8 bases lining up with TRBD1. The junction had 10 bases not matched to a gene; V was cut back by 4 bases and J by 8 bases. The length of the CDR3 is 14 residues. Germline assignment: CDR1 SGHNT and CDR2 YYREEE (reference sequence). DNA of the CDR3: TGTGCCAGCAGCCAGGACAGGGCTGCTGCCGAAGCTTTCTTT. This sequence encodes CASSQDRAAAEAFF.

The chain joins TRBV5-8 to TRBJ1-3; D unclear. The CDR3 is made up of 16 amino acids. V was shortened by 4 bases and J by 0 bases, with 14 bases between the two germline ends. Per the germline V gene, CDR1 is SGHTS and CDR2 is YDEGEE. In DNA form, the CDR3 reads TGTGCCAGCAGCACGGAAGGGTATATCTCTGGAAACACCATATATTTT. Protein: CASSTEGYISGNTIYF.